This TCR beta chain was recovered during a study of Siglec-9 on CD8 T cells in melanoma. Assay used: immunoSEQ multiplex PCR; TCRdb lists only in-frame clones, some missing. The table records about 33,000 clones, 80% to 85% of them present only once. Sequencing was performed on Siglec-9- CD8+ T cells sorted from blood. The clonotype originates from a human donor in good health.

Written as DNA, the CDR3 is TGTGCCAGCTCACCTGTGGACAGGGTAGATTCACCCCTCCACTTT. Encoded protein: CASSPVDRVDSPLHF. This rearrangement joins TRBV18 to TRBJ1-6, with 8 bases that match TRBD1. The CDR3 runs to 15 residues. The germline V gene encodes CDR1 KGHSH and CDR2 LQKENI. V lost 3 bases and J lost 8; bases outside the gene matches: 6. The entire variable domain, with the rest obtained from reference TRBV18 and TRBJ1-6, is as follows: NAGVMQNPRHLVRRRGQEARLRCSPMKGHSHVYWYRQLPEEGLKFMVYLQKENIIDESGMPKERFSAEFPKEGPSILRIQQVVRGDSAAYFCASSPVDRVDSPLHFGNGTRLTVT.